Listed below are T cell receptor beta chains from one sample, sequenced in a study of blood T cells in healthy people across ages. TCRdb processed the 5' RACE reads anew with MiXCR; each CDR3 protein has one entry. Of 780,000 or so distinct CDR3 sequences listed, about 56% are singletons. What was sequenced was blood. These receptors all stem from a middle-aged man in good health. The CDR3 runs from the conserved cysteine through the conserved F or W. A D gene is named only where the DNA matches it firmly. Clone sizes are given selectively: once, few, many, or a class where the clone is expanded.

>TRBJ2-2|once|TRBV14|TRBD2
CASSHRTSGRRYTRELFF
TGTGCCAGCAGCCACCGGACTAGCGGGAGGAGGTACACCAGGGAGCTGTTTTTT
>TRBJ2-3|-|TRBV5-1|TRBD2
CASSEGGGAFDTQYF
TGCGCCAGCAGCGAGGGCGGGGGGGCCTTTGATACGCAGTATTTT
>TRBJ1-2|-|TRBV7-2|-
CASSLSEGSHYGYTF
TGTGCCAGCAGCTTATCGGAGGGGTCCCACTATGGCTACACCTTC
>TRBJ2-4|-|TRBV2|-
CASGPVRNPKNIQYF
TGTGCCAGCGGTCCGGTCAGGAATCCCAAAAACATTCAGTACTTC
>TRBJ2-1|few|TRBV7-2|-
CASSFLINEQFF
TGTGCCAGCAGCTTTCTAATCAATGAGCAGTTCTTC
>TRBJ1-6|once|TRBV9|-
CASSGTTGDSPLHF
TGTGCCAGCAGCGGTACCACGGGGGATTCACCCCTCCACTTT
>TRBJ1-2|-|TRBV7-2|TRBD1
CASSPQTGNSCGYTF
TGTGCCAGCAGCCCGCAGACAGGGAATTCCTGCGGCTACACCTTC
>TRBJ2-1|-|TRBV7-2|-
CASSGAGCGQFF
TGTGCCAGCAGCGGCGCAGGGTGCGGGCAGTTCTTC
>TRBJ2-4|-|TRBV10-3|TRBD1
CAISEGPRTGNIQYF
TGTGCCATCAGTGAAGGTCCCAGGACAGGGAACATTCAGTACTTC
>TRBJ2-2|once|TRBV20-1|-
CSARYNRGSGELFF
TGCAGTGCTAGATACAACAGAGGATCCGGGGAGCTGTTTTTT
>TRBJ2-2|once|TRBV9|-
CASSVEATRNTGELFF
TGTGCCAGCAGCGTAGAGGCTACCCGAAACACCGGGGAGCTGTTTTTT
>TRBJ2-1|-|TRBV12-3/TRBV12-4|-
CASSFWDTAYNEQFF
TGTGCCAGCAGTTTTTGGGACACGGCTTACAATGAGCAGTTCTTC
>TRBJ2-5|-|TRBV24-1|TRBD1
CATSLGQGRETQYF
TGTGCCACCAGCCTAGGACAGGGTAGAGAGACCCAGTACTTC
>TRBJ2-7|-|TRBV6-2/TRBV6-3|-
CASKTSGPSSYEQYF
TGTGCCAGCAAAACTTCCGGGCCGAGCTCCTACGAGCAGTACTTC
>TRBJ2-5|-|TRBV4-1|TRBD2
CASSQAAGEETQYF
TGCGCCAGCAGCCAAGCCGCGGGAGAAGAGACCCAGTACTTC
>TRBJ2-1|few|TRBV9|-
CASSEGSRYNEQFF
TGTGCCAGCAGCGAGGGCTCGCGATACAATGAGCAGTTCTTC
>TRBJ1-4|-|TRBV2|-
CASRGGEATNEKLFF
TGTGCCAGCAGGGGAGGGGAAGCAACTAATGAAAAACTGTTTTTT
>TRBJ2-5|-|TRBV20-1|-
CSARDRPETQYF
TGCAGTGCTAGAGACAGGCCCGAGACCCAGTACTTC
>TRBJ2-3|once|TRBV5-1|-
CASRLFVGGNGGTDTQYF
TGCGCCAGCAGACTCTTCGTGGGAGGAAATGGGGGCACAGATACGCAGTATTTT
>TRBJ2-1|few|TRBV28|-
CASTLRGLGYNEQFF
TGTGCCAGCACGCTTCGGGGTTTAGGGTACAATGAGCAGTTCTTC
>TRBJ1-1|-|TRBV14|TRBD1
CASSLTGGLTEAFF
TGTGCCAGCAGTCTCACAGGGGGCCTCACTGAAGCTTTCTTT
>TRBJ2-7|-|TRBV28|-
CASSSTPYEQYF
TGTGCCAGCAGTTCCACCCCATACGAGCAGTACTTC
>TRBJ2-1|few|TRBV7-3|TRBD2
CASSPRDYPSYNEQFF
TGTGCCAGCAGCCCGCGGGACTACCCTTCCTACAATGAGCAGTTCTTC
>TRBJ1-2|-|TRBV12-3/TRBV12-4|TRBD1
CASRPVTGDGYTF
TGTGCCAGCAGGCCGGTGACAGGGGATGGCTACACCTTC
>TRBJ2-3|-|TRBV16|-
CASSPPLRDTQYF
TGTGCCAGCAGCCCTCCATTACGCGATACGCAGTATTTT
>TRBJ2-7|-|TRBV7-2|-
CASSAYNYYEQYF
TGTGCCAGCAGCGCGTACAACTACTACGAGCAGTACTTC
>TRBJ2-3|-|TRBV15|TRBD1
CATSIDRVTDTQYF
TGTGCCACCAGCATCGACAGGGTTACAGATACGCAGTATTTT
>TRBJ1-1|many|TRBV29-1|TRBD1
CSVQGAGEAFF
TGCAGCGTTCAGGGGGCGGGTGAAGCTTTCTTT
>TRBJ2-3|-|TRBV20-1|TRBD1
CSARGTGQADTQYF
TGCAGTGCTAGGGGGACAGGGCAAGCAGATACGCAGTATTTT
>TRBJ1-4|-|TRBV6-1|-
CASSRLVFETLANEKLFF
TGTGCCAGCAGTCGGCTTGTTTTTGAGACCTTGGCTAATGAAAAACTGTTTTTT
>TRBJ2-7|few|TRBV28|-
CASSPSGAESYEQYF
TGTGCCAGCAGTCCCTCTGGGGCGGAATCCTACGAGCAGTACTTC
>TRBJ1-6|-|TRBV20-1|TRBD1
CSVQPRSGGNSPLHF
TGCAGTGTCCAACCGCGGTCAGGGGGTAATTCACCCCTCCACTTT
>TRBJ1-6|-|TRBV3-1|-
CASSQYPIRLSSYNSPLHF
TGTGCCAGCAGCCAATACCCCATCAGACTAAGCTCCTATAATTCACCCCTCCACTTT
>TRBJ1-2|-|TRBV5-1|TRBD1
CASSAETGRGGYTF
TGCGCCAGCAGCGCAGAGACAGGGAGGGGCGGCTACACCTTC